This T cell receptor beta chain was retrieved from a study of T-cell memory formation after mild COVID-19. Overall study: Among the donors, TCR clusters were largely specific to each donor.

The V and J ends lost 1 base and 0 bases respectively, with 10 bases between them. The germline gives CDR1 SQVTM, CDR2 ANQGSEA. The CDR3 is made up of 14 amino acids. Barcoded TCR alpha and TCR beta cDNA libraries with UMIs came from 5'RACE using constant-segment primers. TCRdb redid the calling of the 5' RACE reads with MiXCR, one entry per CDR3 protein. Seen here are approximately 110,000 distinct CDR3 sequences, about 20% observed once, and the top ten hold approximately 40%. The TCR was taken from a man between 18 and 29 years old who had mild COVID-19 (a few samples of this study predate the infection). Cell type and time point are not known. The gene calls are TRBV29-1 and TRBJ2-7; D uncertain. The sequencing sample was made of PBMCs or a T cell subset sorted from them (not recorded which). Written as DNA, the CDR3 is TGCAGCGTTGAAGTGCCTCTGAGCTCCTACGAGCAGTACGTC. It encodes CSVEVPLSSYEQYV.